The 5 T cell receptor beta chains listed next were all sequenced from one sample in a study of blood T cell repertoires in COVID-19. Using immunoSEQ multiplex PCR, the repertoire was profiled, and TCRdb retains in-frame clones only, with some absent. The sample yields roughly 200,000 clones, less than 90% seen once. Material for sequencing was PBMCs or T cells enriched from blood (not recorded which). Receptors originate from a woman younger than 45 who had been exposed to COVID-19.

The CDR3 here is CASSLSSGEANEQFF. In nucleotides, the CDR3 is TGCGCCAGCAGCTTGTCAAGCGGGGAGGCGAATGAGCAGTTCTTC. The chain has TRBV5-1 and TRBJ2-1; 7 positions agree with TRBD2. V shed 1 base, J shed 7 bases, and the junction held 8 bases outside the gene matches. Germline assignment: CDR1 SGHRS and CDR2 YFSETQ. The CDR3 contains 15 residues. Supplemented by reference TRBV5-1 and TRBJ2-1, the full variable domain reads KAGVTQTPRYLIKTRGQQVTLSCSPISGHRSVSWYQQTPGQGLQFLFEYFSETQRNKGNFPGRFSGRQFSNSRSEMNVSTLELGDSALYLCASSLSSGEANEQFFGPGTRLTVL.

The chain combines TRBV3-1 (or the pseudogene TRBV3-2) with TRBJ2-7; tentatively, D is TRBD1 (5 bases). Trimming removed 0 bases at V and 6 bases at J, with 9 bases between. The CDR3 loop spans 13 amino acids. The V gene's germline CDR1 is LGHDT and CDR2 YNNKEL (reference sequence). Here the CDR3 reads CASSQDKGVEQYF. DNA of the CDR3: TGTGCCAGCAGCCAAGACAAAGGGGTCGAGCAGTACTTC.

The count of this clone is one. The V gene is TRBV19, the J gene TRBJ2-5; D is perhaps TRBD2 (6 bases). CDR3 length: 12 amino acids. V was cut by 5 bases and J by 4 bases, with 8 bases left in between. Germline V CDR1 and CDR2: LNHDA, SQIVND (reference sequence). The CDR3 protein is CASSGRGETQYF. As DNA, the CDR3 is TGTGCCAGTAGTGGGCGGGGAGAGACCCAGTACTTC.

This clone was seen a single time. The sample carries other DNA sequences with the same CDR3. The genes are TRBV5-5 and TRBJ2-7; D perhaps matches TRBD2 (5 bases). This CDR3 contains 13 residues. Trimming pared 8 bases from V and 1 base from J, leaving 13 bases between. The V gene's germline CDR1 is SGHKS and CDR2 YYEKEE (reference sequence). The CDR3 here is CASRGWNSYEQYF. For the CDR3, the DNA is TGTGCCAGTCGAGGGTGGAATTCCTACGAGCAGTACTTC.

The CDR3 loop reads CASRDGATNEKLFF. The CDR3 nucleotides are TGTGCCAGTAGAGACGGGGCAACTAATGAAAAACTGTTTTTT. The chain uses TRBV19 and TRBJ1-4, with D unclear. V was cut by 6 bases and J by 0 bases, with 8 bases left in between. In germline, CDR1 is LNHDA, CDR2 SQIVND (reference sequence). The CDR3 consists of 14 residues. The entire variable domain, with the rest obtained from reference TRBV19 and TRBJ1-4, is as follows: DGGITQSPKYLFRKEGQNVTLSCEQNLNHDAMYWYRQDPGQGLRLIYYSQIVNDFQKGDIAEGYSVSREKKESFPLTVTSAQKNPTAFYLCASRDGATNEKLFFGSGTQLSVL.